Presented here are 5 T cell receptor beta chains from one specimen sequenced in a study of T cell changes during pregnancy in multiple sclerosis. TCRdb's table, derived via immunoSEQ multiplex PCR, lists solely in-frame clones and lacks some. The data contain about 73,000 clones, 85% to 95% of them singletons. Sequenced material: peripheral blood, taken in the third trimester of pregnancy. The receptor set was obtained from a female donor in good health, enrolled as a control in a pregnancy study.

This sequence joins TRBV11-2 and TRBJ2-7; 10 bases fit TRBD2. CDR3 length equals 15 residues. The V segment lost 5 bases and the J segment 2 bases; nucleotides outside the gene matches: 6. The germline V gene has CDR1 SGHAT and CDR2 FQNNGV. The chain's CDR3 is CASSPGLASTYEQYF. CDR3 DNA sequence: TGTGCCAGCAGCCCGGGACTAGCGTCTACCTACGAGCAGTACTTC. The full variable domain, with the rest looked up from reference TRBV11-2 and TRBJ2-7, is EAGVAQSPRYKIIEKRQSVAFWCNPISGHATLYWYQQILGQGPKLLIQFQNNGVVDDSQLPKDRFSAERLKGVDSTLKIQPAKLEDSAVYLCASSPGLASTYEQYFGPGTRLTVT.

This clone has a single count. The genes are TRBV19 and TRBJ2-5; 7 bases line up with TRBD2. Germline V gene data show CDR1 as LNHDA and CDR2 as SQIVND (reference sequence). The CDR3 loop spans 13 amino acids. With V trimmed by 9 bases and J by 1 base, 5 bases remained unmatched. Written as DNA, the CDR3 is TGTGCCAGCAGTTGGGAGGGCCAAGAGACCCAGTACTTC. It is translated as CASSWEGQETQYF. Complete variable domain (other parts from reference TRBV19 and TRBJ2-5): DGGITQSPKYLFRKEGQNVTLSCEQNLNHDAMYWYRQDPGQGLRLIYYSQIVNDFQKGDIAEGYSVSREKKESFPLTVTSAQKNPTAFYLCASSWEGQETQYFGPGTRLLVL.

V gene TRBV9 combines with J gene TRBJ2-5, with TRBD2 matching over 14 bases. V shed 0 bases, J shed 5 bases, and the junction held 6 bases outside the gene matches. Germline CDR1 reads SGDLS; CDR2 reads YYNGEE. The CDR3 loop spans 17 amino acids. The CDR3 nucleotides read TGTGCCAGCAGCGTAGGACTAGCGGGAGGGCCGGGGGAGACCCAGTACTTC. Amino acid sequence: CASSVGLAGGPGETQYF.

V is TRBV5-6 and J is TRBJ2-1; TRBD2 is a possible D gene (5 bases). There are 15 residues in the CDR3. The ends were cut back, 0 bases at V and 9 bases at J, with 16 bases in the middle. The germline V gene has CDR1 SGHDT and CDR2 YYEEEE. For the CDR3, the DNA is TGTGCCAGCAGCTTGGAGGGTCTAGCCTTGGTTGAGCAGTTCTTC. Its protein is CASSLEGLALVEQFF.

CDR3 nucleotide sequence: TGTGCCAGCTCATGGGACAGGGACGAGCAGTTCTTC. Translation gives CASSWDRDEQFF. The gene calls are TRBV18 and TRBJ2-1; TRBD1 agrees at 9 bases. Germline V lookup: CDR1 KGHSH, CDR2 LQKENI. CDR3 size: 12 residues. The ends lost 5 bases at V and 10 bases at J; junction bases unmatched: 3.